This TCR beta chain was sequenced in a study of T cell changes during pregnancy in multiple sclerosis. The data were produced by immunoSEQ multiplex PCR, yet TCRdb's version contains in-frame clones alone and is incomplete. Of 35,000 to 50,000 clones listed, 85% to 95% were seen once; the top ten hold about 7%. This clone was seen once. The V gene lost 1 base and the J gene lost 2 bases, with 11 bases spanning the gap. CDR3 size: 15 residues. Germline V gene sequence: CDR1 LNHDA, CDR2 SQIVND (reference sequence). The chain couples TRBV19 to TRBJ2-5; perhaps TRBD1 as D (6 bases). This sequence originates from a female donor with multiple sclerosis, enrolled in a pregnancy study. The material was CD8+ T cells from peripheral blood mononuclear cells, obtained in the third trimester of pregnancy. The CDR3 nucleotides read TGTGCCAGTAGTATAGTTGGACAGACTCAAGAGACCCAGTACTTC. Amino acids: CASSIVGQTQETQYF.